The clone carrying this TCR beta chain was observed once. The antigen remains undetermined. Trimming at V came to 6 bases and at J to 5 bases, leaving 7 bases not matched to a gene. This CDR3 has 15 residues. Germline V gene data show CDR1 as SGHAT and CDR2 as FQNNGV. This sample stems from a study of T-cell reconstitution after alpha-beta-depleted transplantation in children. General observations from the study: Reportedly, roughly two months post-transplant, alpha-beta T cells arose from several hundred expanded graft clones. By one year post-transplant, T-cell counts and diversity largely arose from T cells that were newly produced.

This sample's TCRbeta library carried unique molecular identifier barcodes. TCRdb reanalysed the PCR reads using MiXCR and keeps one entry per CDR3 protein. The data contain 120,000 or so distinct CDR3 sequences, about 23% of them singletons. The rearrangement links TRBV11-2 to TRBJ2-1, with TRBD1 identical over 10 bases. Here the sequenced sample was PBMCs, mostly from graft donor cells, taken 180 days after TCRalphabeta/CD19-depleted stem cell transplant. This receptor was taken from a male patient between 2 and 10 years old who had a stem cell transplant for chronic granulomatous disease, so the T cells may come from the graft donor. CDR3 DNA: TGTGCCAGCAGGTCCGGGACAGGGGTAGACAATGAGCAGTTCTTC. It is translated as CASRSGTGVDNEQFF.